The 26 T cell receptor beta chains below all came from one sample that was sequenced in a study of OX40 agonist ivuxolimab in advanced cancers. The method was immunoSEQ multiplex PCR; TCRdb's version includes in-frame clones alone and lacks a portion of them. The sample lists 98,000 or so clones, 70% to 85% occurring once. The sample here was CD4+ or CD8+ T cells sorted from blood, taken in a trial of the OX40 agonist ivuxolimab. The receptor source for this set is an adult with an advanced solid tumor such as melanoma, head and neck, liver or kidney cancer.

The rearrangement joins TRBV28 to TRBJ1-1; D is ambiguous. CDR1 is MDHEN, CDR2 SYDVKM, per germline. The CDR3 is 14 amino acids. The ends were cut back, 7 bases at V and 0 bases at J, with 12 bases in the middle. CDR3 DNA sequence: TGTGCCAGCACCTCCATACTCCTGAACACTGAAGCTTTCTTT. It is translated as CASTSILLNTEAFF.

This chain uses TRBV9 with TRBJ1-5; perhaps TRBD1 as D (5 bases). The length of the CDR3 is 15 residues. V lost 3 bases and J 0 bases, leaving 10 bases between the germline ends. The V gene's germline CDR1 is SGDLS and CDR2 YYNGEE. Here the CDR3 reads CASSAGPRSNQPQHF. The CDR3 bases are TGTGCCAGCAGCGCGGGACCCCGTAGCAATCAGCCCCAGCATTTT.

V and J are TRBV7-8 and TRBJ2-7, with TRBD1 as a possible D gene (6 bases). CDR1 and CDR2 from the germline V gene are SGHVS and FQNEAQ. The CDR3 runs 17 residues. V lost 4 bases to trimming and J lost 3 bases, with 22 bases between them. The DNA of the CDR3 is TGTGCCAGCAGCTCCTTCCGGGACATCCCCCGAATCTACGAGCAGTACTTC. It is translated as CASSSFRDIPRIYEQYF.

The CDR3 region has the DNA TGTGCCAGCAGCGTGGAGGGAAGTGGAGGAGAAGCTTTCTTT. It translates to CASSVEGSGGEAFF. The rearrangement uses TRBV9 and TRBJ1-1; D unresolved. Trimming removed 2 bases from V and 8 bases from J, with 16 bases in between. The CDR3 contains 14 residues. Germline assignment: CDR1 SGDLS and CDR2 YYNGEE.

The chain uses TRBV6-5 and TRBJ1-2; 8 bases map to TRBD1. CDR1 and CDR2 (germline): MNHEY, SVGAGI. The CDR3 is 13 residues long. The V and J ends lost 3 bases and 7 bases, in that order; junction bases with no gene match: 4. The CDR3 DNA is TGTGCCAGCAGTTATACTCAGGGGGCTGGCTACACCTTC. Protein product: CASSYTQGAGYTF.

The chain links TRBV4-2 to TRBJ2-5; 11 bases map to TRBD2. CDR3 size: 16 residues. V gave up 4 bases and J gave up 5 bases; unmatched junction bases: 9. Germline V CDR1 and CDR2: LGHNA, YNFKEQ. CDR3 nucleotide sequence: TGTGCCAGCAGCCCATCGACTAGCGGGGAAGGGGAGACCCAGTACTTC. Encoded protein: CASSPSTSGEGETQYF.

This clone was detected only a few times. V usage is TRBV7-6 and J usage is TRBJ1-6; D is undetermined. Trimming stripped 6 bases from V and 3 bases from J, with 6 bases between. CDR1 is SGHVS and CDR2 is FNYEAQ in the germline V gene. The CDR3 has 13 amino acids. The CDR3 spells CASRRSYNSPLHF. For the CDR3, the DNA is TGTGCCAGCAGGAGGAGCTATAATTCACCCCTCCACTTT.

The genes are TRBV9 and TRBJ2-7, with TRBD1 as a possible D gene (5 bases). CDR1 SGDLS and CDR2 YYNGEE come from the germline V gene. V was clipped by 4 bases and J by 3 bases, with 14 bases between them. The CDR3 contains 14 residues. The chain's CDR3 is CASSPRAQGYEQYF. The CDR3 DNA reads TGTGCCAGCAGCCCCCGGGCCCAGGGCTACGAGCAGTACTTC.

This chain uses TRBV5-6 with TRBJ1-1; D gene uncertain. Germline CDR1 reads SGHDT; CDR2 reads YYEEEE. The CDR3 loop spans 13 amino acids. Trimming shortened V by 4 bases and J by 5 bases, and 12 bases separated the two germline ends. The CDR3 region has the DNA TGTGCCAGCAGCGCCACCCTTGGGACTGAAGCTTTCTTT. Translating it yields CASSATLGTEAFF.

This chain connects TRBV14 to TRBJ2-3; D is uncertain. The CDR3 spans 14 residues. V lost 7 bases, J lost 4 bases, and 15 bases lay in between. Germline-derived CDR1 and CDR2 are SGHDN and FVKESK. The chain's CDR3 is CASNTLVDADTQYF. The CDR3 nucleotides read TGTGCCAGCAACACCTTGGTGGACGCAGATACGCAGTATTTT. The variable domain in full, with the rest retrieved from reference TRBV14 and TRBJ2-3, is EAGVTQFPSHSVIEKGQTVTLRCDPISGHDNLYWYRRVMGKEIKFLLHFVKESKQDESGMPNNRFLAERTGGTYSTLKVQPAELEDSGVYFCASNTLVDADTQYFGPGTRLTVL.

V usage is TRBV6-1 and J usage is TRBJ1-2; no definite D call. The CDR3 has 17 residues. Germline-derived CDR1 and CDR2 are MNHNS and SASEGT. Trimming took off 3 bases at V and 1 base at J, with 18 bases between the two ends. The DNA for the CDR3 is TGTGCCAGCAGTGATAGGATGGGCGGTGGGCGTAACTATGGCTACACCTTC. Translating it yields CASSDRMGGGRNYGYTF.

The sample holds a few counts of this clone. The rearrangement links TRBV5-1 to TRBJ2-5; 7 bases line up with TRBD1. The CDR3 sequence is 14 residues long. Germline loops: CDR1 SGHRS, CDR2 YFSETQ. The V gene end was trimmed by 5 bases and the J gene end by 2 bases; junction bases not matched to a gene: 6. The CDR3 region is CASRRDRAQETQYF. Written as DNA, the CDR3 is TGCGCCAGCAGACGCGACAGGGCTCAAGAGACCCAGTACTTC.

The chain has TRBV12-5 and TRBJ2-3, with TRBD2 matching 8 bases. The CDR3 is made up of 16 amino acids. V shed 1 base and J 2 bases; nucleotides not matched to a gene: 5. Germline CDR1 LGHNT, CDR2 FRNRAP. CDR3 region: CASGLGVAGPTDTQYF. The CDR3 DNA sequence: TGTGCTAGTGGTTTGGGAGTAGCGGGACCCACAGATACGCAGTATTTT.

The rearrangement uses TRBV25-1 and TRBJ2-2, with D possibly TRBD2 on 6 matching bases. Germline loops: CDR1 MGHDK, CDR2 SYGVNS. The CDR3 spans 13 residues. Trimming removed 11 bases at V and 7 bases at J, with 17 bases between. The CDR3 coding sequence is TGTGCCGGGCGGAGGGAAGGGGACGGGGAGCTGTTTTTT. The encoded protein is CAGRREGDGELFF.

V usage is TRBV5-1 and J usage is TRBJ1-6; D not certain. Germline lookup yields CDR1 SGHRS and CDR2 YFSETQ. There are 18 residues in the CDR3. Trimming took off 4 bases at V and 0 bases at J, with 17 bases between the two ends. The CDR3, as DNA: TGCGCCAGCAGCAAACGGACGGGCCCTAGCTCCTATAATTCACCCCTCCACTTT. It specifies CASSKRTGPSSYNSPLHF.

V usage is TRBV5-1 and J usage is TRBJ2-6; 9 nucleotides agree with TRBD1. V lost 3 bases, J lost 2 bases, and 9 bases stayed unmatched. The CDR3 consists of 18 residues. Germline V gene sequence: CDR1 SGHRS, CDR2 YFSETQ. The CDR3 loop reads CASSSPGQGTPGANVLTF. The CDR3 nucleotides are TGCGCCAGCAGCTCGCCGGGACAGGGAACTCCTGGGGCCAACGTCCTGACTTTC.

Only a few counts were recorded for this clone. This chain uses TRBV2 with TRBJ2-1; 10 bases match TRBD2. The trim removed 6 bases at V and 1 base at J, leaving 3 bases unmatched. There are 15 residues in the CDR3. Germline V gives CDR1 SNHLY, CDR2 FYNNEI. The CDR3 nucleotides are TGTGCCAGCAGGGAACTAGCGGGGTCCTACAATGAGCAGTTCTTC. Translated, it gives CASRELAGSYNEQFF.

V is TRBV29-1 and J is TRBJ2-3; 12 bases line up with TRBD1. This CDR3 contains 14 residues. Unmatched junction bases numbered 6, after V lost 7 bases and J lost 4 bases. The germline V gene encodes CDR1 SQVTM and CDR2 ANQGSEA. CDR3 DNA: TGCAGCGGCCGGGACAGGGGGCGAGCAGATACGCAGTATTTT. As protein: CSGRDRGRADTQYF.

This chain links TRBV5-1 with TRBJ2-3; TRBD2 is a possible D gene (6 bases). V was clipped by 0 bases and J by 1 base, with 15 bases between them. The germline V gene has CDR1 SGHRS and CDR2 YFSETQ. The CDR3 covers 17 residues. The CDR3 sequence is CASSLGDSPTRTDTQYF. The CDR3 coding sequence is TGCGCCAGCAGCTTGGGGGACTCCCCCACCCGCACAGATACGCAGTATTTT.

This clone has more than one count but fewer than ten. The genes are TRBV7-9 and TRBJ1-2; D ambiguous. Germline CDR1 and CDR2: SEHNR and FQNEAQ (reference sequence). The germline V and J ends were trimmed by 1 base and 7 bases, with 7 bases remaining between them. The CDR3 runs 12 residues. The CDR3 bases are TGTGCCAGCAGCTTAGGAGACGTTGGCTACACCTTC. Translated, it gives CASSLGDVGYTF.

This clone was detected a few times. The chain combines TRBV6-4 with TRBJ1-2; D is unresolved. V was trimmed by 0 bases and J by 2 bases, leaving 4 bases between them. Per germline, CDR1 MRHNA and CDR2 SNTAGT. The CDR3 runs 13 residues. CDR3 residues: CASSDSGNYGYTF. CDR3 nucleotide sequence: TGTGCCAGCAGTGACTCGGGGAACTATGGCTACACCTTC.

The CDR3 DNA reads as TGTGCCAGTAGTATACGGAGTAGCGGGTTCGCGGATACGCAGTATTTT. Protein: CASSIRSSGFADTQYF. The chain carries TRBV19 and TRBJ2-3; 7 nucleotides agree with TRBD2. The CDR3 consists of 16 residues. Germline loops: CDR1 LNHDA, CDR2 SQIVND (reference sequence). V was clipped by 2 bases and J by 6 bases; unmatched bases: 11.

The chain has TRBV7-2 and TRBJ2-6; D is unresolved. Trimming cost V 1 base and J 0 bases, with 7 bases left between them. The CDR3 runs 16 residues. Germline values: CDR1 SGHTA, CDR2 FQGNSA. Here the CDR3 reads CASSLVPGSGANVLTF. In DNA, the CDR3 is TGTGCCAGCAGCTTAGTTCCAGGCTCTGGGGCCAACGTCCTGACTTTC. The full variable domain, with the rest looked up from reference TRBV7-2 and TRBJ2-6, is GAGVSQSPSNKVTEKGKDVELRCDPISGHTALYWYRQSLGQGLEFLIYFQGNSAPDKSGLPSDRFSAERTGGSVSTLTIQRTQQEDSAVYLCASSLVPGSGANVLTFGAGSRLTVL.

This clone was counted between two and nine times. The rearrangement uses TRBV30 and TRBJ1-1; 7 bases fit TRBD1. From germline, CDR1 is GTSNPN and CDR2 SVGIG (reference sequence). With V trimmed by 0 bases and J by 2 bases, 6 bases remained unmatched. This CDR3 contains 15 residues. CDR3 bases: TGTGCCTGGAGTGTACCGGACAGGTATAACACTGAAGCTTTCTTT. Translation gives CAWSVPDRYNTEAFF.

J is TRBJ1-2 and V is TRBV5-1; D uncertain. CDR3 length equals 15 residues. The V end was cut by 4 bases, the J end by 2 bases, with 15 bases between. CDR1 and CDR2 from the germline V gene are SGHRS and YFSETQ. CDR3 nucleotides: TGCGCCAGCAGCCCCGACGGACGGTCAAACTATGGCTACACCTTC. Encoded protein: CASSPDGRSNYGYTF.

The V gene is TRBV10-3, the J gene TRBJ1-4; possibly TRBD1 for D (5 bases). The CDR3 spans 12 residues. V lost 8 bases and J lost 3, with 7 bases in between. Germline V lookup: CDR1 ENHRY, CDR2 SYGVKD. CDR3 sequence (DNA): TGTGCCATCGGGACGGCTAATGAAAAACTGTTTTTT. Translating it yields CAIGTANEKLFF.